This T cell receptor (beta chain) was identified in a study of blood T cell repertoires in COVID-19. As for the study in general: The study drew acute and convalescent COVID-19 samples from the United States, Italy and Spain.

Trimming shortened V by 8 bases and J by 0 bases, and 9 bases separated the two germline ends. The CDR3 covers 13 residues. Germline V CDR1 and CDR2: SEHNR, FQNEAQ (reference sequence). Study processing details: Reference gene primer amplification yielded estimated nucleated cell counts. This table comes from immunoSEQ multiplex PCR, and its TCRdb copy is limited to in-frame clones, with some not included. The V and J calls and clone size come from that table; D and trimming were worked out from the DNA. The data hold fewer than 300,000 clones, with less than 85% observed a single time. This receptor was taken from a woman aged 18 to 35 with acute or convalescent COVID-19. The V gene is TRBV7-9, the J gene TRBJ2-3; D gene ambiguous. Sequences were obtained from peripheral blood. DNA for the CDR3: TGTGCCAGCGAGGCGATCAGCACAGATACGCAGTATTTT. It yields the protein CASEAISTDTQYF.